The rows below give T cell receptor beta chains drawn from one sample of a study of blood T cells in healthy people across ages. MiXCR, applied by TCRdb to the 5' RACE reads, yields one record per CDR3 protein. The sample carries roughly 800,000 distinct CDR3 sequences, approximately 25% recorded once. The sample was also linked to a second study, of T cells of mothers and their children.

What was sequenced was blood. These receptor sequences come from a boy between 5 and 17 years old in good health. The CDR3 runs from the conserved cysteine through the conserved F or W. The order of the fields is CDR3 protein, CDR3 DNA, clone size, D gene, V gene, J gene. A D gene is named only where the DNA matches it firmly. Size is stated for part of the rows, as once, few or many counts, or as a class when the clone is expanded.

CDR3: CASSFRRGDGYTF
DNA: TGTGCCAGCAGTTTCCGCAGGGGAGATGGCTACACCTTC
size: -
D: -
V: TRBV12-3/TRBV12-4
J: TRBJ1-2

CDR3: CASSFVLPEKGDYGYTF
DNA: TGTGCCAGCAGTTTTGTTCTTCCGGAAAAGGGCGACTATGGCTACACCTTC
size: few
D: -
V: TRBV28
J: TRBJ1-2

CDR3: CSVDGQGQISSTYNEQFF
DNA: TGCAGCGTTGACGGCCAAGGACAGATCAGTAGTACCTACAATGAGCAGTTCTTC
size: -
D: -
V: TRBV29-1
J: TRBJ2-1

CDR3: CASSLAAGRGAFF
DNA: TGTGCCAGCAGCTTAGCGGCCGGCCGAGGAGCTTTCTTT
size: few
D: -
V: TRBV7-9
J: TRBJ1-1

CDR3: CASSLSRVVNEQFF
DNA: TGTGCCAGCAGCTTATCCAGGGTGGTGAATGAGCAGTTCTTC
size: few
D: -
V: TRBV7-3
J: TRBJ2-1

CDR3: CASSTGLQQGGENIQYF
DNA: TGTGCCAGCAGCACGGGACTCCAACAAGGAGGCGAAAACATTCAGTACTTC
size: -
D: -
V: TRBV5-5
J: TRBJ2-4

CDR3: CASSQKVGDSSYEQYF
DNA: TGTGCCAGCAGTCAAAAGGTGGGGGACAGCTCCTACGAGCAGTACTTC
size: -
D: TRBD1
V: TRBV12-3/TRBV12-4
J: TRBJ2-7

CDR3: CASSLNGQKLETQYF
DNA: TGTGCCAGCAGCTTGAACGGACAGAAGCTAGAGACCCAGTACTTC
size: few
D: -
V: TRBV5-6
J: TRBJ2-5

CDR3: CASSQDSALAGSHNEQFF
DNA: TGCGCCAGCAGCCAAGATTCGGCCCTAGCGGGATCACACAATGAGCAGTTCTTC
size: few
D: TRBD2
V: TRBV4-1
J: TRBJ2-1

CDR3: CASSQDRLSGREQYF
DNA: TGCGCCAGCAGCCAAGACCGCCTTTCGGGGCGGGAGCAGTACTTC
size: few
D: TRBD2
V: TRBV4-3
J: TRBJ2-5

CDR3: CASSPRGAGNVFGYEQYF
DNA: TGTGCCAGCAGTCCCCGTGGAGCAGGGAATGTGTTTGGCTACGAGCAGTACTTC
size: once
D: -
V: TRBV27
J: TRBJ2-7

CDR3: CASSRETSGYPYYEQYF
DNA: TGTGCCAGCAGCCGGGAGACTAGCGGATACCCCTACTACGAGCAGTACTTC
size: -
D: TRBD2
V: TRBV4-2
J: TRBJ2-7

CDR3: CASSPLGLAANTGELFF
DNA: TGTGCCAGCAGCCCCCTGGGACTAGCGGCGAACACCGGGGAGCTGTTTTTT
size: -
D: TRBD2
V: TRBV7-2
J: TRBJ2-2

CDR3: CSVESLGGKNTEAFF
DNA: TGCAGCGTTGAATCTTTGGGGGGCAAGAACACTGAAGCTTTCTTT
size: few
D: -
V: TRBV29-1
J: TRBJ1-1

CDR3: CSVLDGAEAFF
DNA: TGCAGCGTCCTGGACGGGGCTGAAGCTTTCTTT
size: few
D: -
V: TRBV29-1
J: TRBJ1-1

CDR3: CASSFDSDATNEKLFF
DNA: TGTGCCAGCAGTTTTGACAGTGATGCAACTAATGAAAAACTGTTTTTT
size: -
D: -
V: TRBV6-2/TRBV6-3
J: TRBJ1-4

CDR3: CSARDSGTRYEQYF
DNA: TGCAGTGCTAGAGACTCCGGGACCCGCTACGAGCAGTACTTC
size: -
D: -
V: TRBV20-1
J: TRBJ2-7

CDR3: CSVRRTGGSYEQYF
DNA: TGCAGCGTTCGGAGGACAGGGGGGTCCTACGAGCAGTACTTC
size: few
D: TRBD1
V: TRBV29-1
J: TRBJ2-7

CDR3: CASSTRGDAQYF
DNA: TGTGCCAGCAGCACCAGGGGAGATGCGCAGTATTTT
size: -
D: -
V: TRBV12-3/TRBV12-4
J: TRBJ2-3

CDR3: CASSLGMGETQYF
DNA: TGTGCCAGCAGCTTGGGCATGGGGGAGACCCAGTACTTC
size: many
D: -
V: TRBV11-2
J: TRBJ2-5

CDR3: CASRPDMSTIYF
DNA: TGTGCCAGCAGACCCGACATGTCCACCATATATTTT
size: -
D: -
V: TRBV28
J: TRBJ1-3

CDR3: CSVVPTGSCEQYF
DNA: TGCAGCGTTGTCCCCACAGGCAGCTGCGAGCAGTACTTC
size: -
D: -
V: TRBV29-1
J: TRBJ2-7

CDR3: CASSLESGNSPLHF
DNA: TGTGCCAGCAGCTTAGAATCTGGTAATTCACCCCTCCACTTT
size: few
D: -
V: TRBV7-9
J: TRBJ1-6

CDR3: CASRPGQSNEKLFF
DNA: TGTGCCAGCAGGCCGGGACAGTCTAATGAAAAACTGTTTTTT
size: -
D: TRBD1
V: TRBV6-5
J: TRBJ1-4